The rows below give T cell receptor beta chains drawn from one sample of a study of T-cell memory formation after mild COVID-19. Each CDR3 protein gets one entry after TCRdb re-called the 5' RACE reads with MiXCR. The top ten hold about 8.1% of the sample, which has fewer than 550,000 distinct CDR3 sequences, 20% seen once. Sequencing was done on a sample of PBMCs or a T cell subset sorted from them (not recorded which). These receptor sequences come from an adult woman who had mild COVID-19 (a few samples of this study predate the infection). Cell type and time point are not known. CDR3s include the opening cysteine and the closing phenylalanine or tryptophan. The order of the fields is clone size, V gene, J gene, D gene, CDR3 protein, CDR3 DNA. A D gene is named only where the DNA matches it firmly. Clone size appears in some rows only: once, few, many, or a class for an expanded clone.

-	TRBV7-9	TRBJ1-3	-	CASSLEGVAGNTIYF	TGTGCCAGCAGCTTAGAAGGGGTTGCTGGAAACACCATATATTTT
-	TRBV14	TRBJ2-1	-	CASSQERWLARGQFF	TGTGCCAGCAGCCAAGAAAGATGGCTAGCCCGAGGGCAGTTCTTC
many	TRBV9	TRBJ2-6	-	CASSVAAAGANVLTF	TGTGCCAGCAGCGTAGCGGCAGCCGGGGCCAACGTCCTGACTTTC
many	TRBV2	TRBJ2-2	-	CASRTGPNTGELFF	TGTGCCAGCAGAACAGGGCCGAACACCGGGGAGCTGTTTTTT
many	TRBV5-1	TRBJ2-3	TRBD2	CASRPGGDTDTQYF	TGCGCCAGCAGGCCTGGGGGGGACACAGATACGCAGTATTTT
-	TRBV6-2/TRBV6-3	TRBJ2-4	TRBD1	CASGRQGARGKNIQYF	TGTGCCAGCGGCCGACAGGGGGCTCGTGGCAAAAACATTCAGTACTTC
few	TRBV29-1	TRBJ2-1	TRBD2	CSAPGGGATYNEQFF	TGCAGCGCCCCGGGGGGGGGCGCTACCTACAATGAGCAGTTCTTC
few	TRBV21-1	TRBJ2-5	-	CASSGDGTTQYF	TGTGCCAGCAGCGGGGACGGGACGACCCAGTACTTC
many	TRBV7-6	TRBJ2-1	-	CASSPRVGGSYNEQFF	TGTGCCAGCAGCCCCCGTGTTGGCGGTTCCTACAATGAGCAGTTCTTC
-	TRBV7-2	TRBJ2-5	-	CASSLVTQETQYF	TGTGCCAGCAGCTTGGTCACCCAAGAGACCCAGTACTTC
-	TRBV12-3/TRBV12-4	TRBJ2-7	TRBD1	CASSGGQGVVGHEQYF	TGTGCCAGCAGTGGGGGACAGGGCGTCGTTGGGCACGAGCAGTACTTC
-	TRBV7-9	TRBJ1-1	TRBD1	CASSFFSGGANTEAFF	TGTGCCAGCAGCTTCTTTTCAGGGGGAGCGAACACTGAAGCTTTCTTT
-	TRBV4-1	TRBJ1-3	TRBD1	CASSQRQGLTSGNTIYF	TGCGCCAGCAGCCAAAGACAGGGCCTCACCTCTGGAAACACCATATATTTT
few	TRBV11-2	TRBJ2-1	TRBD1	CASSGQVYNEQFF	TGTGCCAGCAGCGGACAGGTCTACAATGAGCAGTTCTTC
-	TRBV14	TRBJ2-5	-	CASRGPAEETQYF	TGTGCCAGCCGGGGACCGGCGGAAGAGACCCAGTACTTC
-	TRBV4-2	TRBJ2-7	TRBD1	CASSPLKWGQTYEQYF	TGTGCCAGCAGCCCGTTGAAATGGGGACAGACTTACGAGCAGTACTTC
few	TRBV7-9	TRBJ1-2	TRBD1	CAGETGQNYGYTF	TGTGCCGGAGAAACGGGACAGAACTATGGCTACACCTTC
-	TRBV7-9	TRBJ1-4	-	CASSSQGSTNEKLFF	TGTGCCAGCAGCTCACAGGGCTCAACTAATGAAAAACTGTTTTTT
-	TRBV3-1	TRBJ2-5	-	CASSQSPGAQYF	TGTGCCAGCAGCCAGTCCCCAGGAGCCCAGTACTTC
-	TRBV4-3	TRBJ2-7	-	CASSQGTDFGSYEQYF	TGCGCCAGCAGCCAAGGGACAGATTTCGGGTCCTACGAGCAGTACTTC
few	TRBV4-1	TRBJ2-1	TRBD2	CASSQVPGGPILNEQFF	TGCGCCAGCAGCCAAGTCCCGGGGGGGCCGATCTTGAATGAGCAGTTCTTC
few	TRBV20-1	TRBJ2-7	-	CSPRGANDYEQYF	TGCAGTCCCCGGGGGGCCAACGACTACGAGCAGTACTTC
few	TRBV7-8	TRBJ2-7	TRBD2	CASKGRTSGRTSVYEQYF	TGTGCCAGCAAGGGCCGGACTAGCGGGAGGACAAGCGTCTACGAGCAGTACTTC
many	TRBV20-1	TRBJ2-3	TRBD2	CSASPLAVASTDTQYF	TGCAGTGCTAGTCCCCTAGCGGTTGCTAGCACAGATACGCAGTATTTT
few	TRBV27	TRBJ2-2	-	CASSLTGGVSGELFF	TGTGCCAGCAGTTTAACCGGAGGGGTCTCCGGGGAGCTGTTTTTT
-	TRBV29-1	TRBJ2-7	-	CSVEGLQGSSYEQYF	TGCAGCGTTGAAGGGCTACAGGGATCCTCCTACGAGCAGTACTTC
few	TRBV2	TRBJ2-5	TRBD2	CASSEGKGGPSGTSGSGETQYF	TGTGCCAGCAGTGAAGGAAAGGGAGGCCCAAGCGGGACTAGCGGGAGTGGGGAGACCCAGTACTTC
few	TRBV3-1	TRBJ2-2	-	CASRDPGAGELFF	TGTGCCAGCAGAGATCCTGGTGCCGGGGAGCTGTTTTTT
-	TRBV13	TRBJ2-1	TRBD2	CASSSLTGGKFGEQFF	TGTGCCAGCAGCTCCCTCACGGGGGGGAAGTTTGGTGAGCAGTTCTTC
-	TRBV24-1	TRBJ2-5	TRBD1	CATSDPRRDRGQETQYF	TGTGCCACCAGTGACCCCCGGCGGGACAGGGGGCAAGAGACCCAGTACTTC
few	TRBV2	TRBJ2-1	TRBD1	CASSGGTGVNEQFF	TGTGCCAGCAGTGGGGGGACAGGGGTAAATGAGCAGTTCTTC
few	TRBV9	TRBJ2-1	-	CASSVGRDVNEQFF	TGTGCCAGCAGCGTAGGTCGAGACGTCAATGAGCAGTTCTTC
many	TRBV3-1	TRBJ2-1	-	CASSPYYNEQFF	TGTGCCAGCAGCCCTTATTACAATGAGCAGTTCTTC
-	TRBV7-9	TRBJ2-1	-	CASSLDGFRRFF	TGTGCCAGCAGCTTAGACGGCTTTCGTCGGTTCTTC
-	TRBV30	TRBJ2-3	TRBD2	CAWRESGANTDTQYF	TGTGCCTGGAGGGAAAGCGGGGCTAACACAGATACGCAGTATTTT